A single T cell receptor beta chain is shown here with its context. The record originates from a study of blood T cell repertoires in COVID-19. Study in general: From T cells, B-cell-depleted T cells, or PBMCs came the material, which was cDNA or gDNA.

This CDR3 has 13 residues. The ends lost 4 bases at V and 4 bases at J; junction bases unmatched: 3. CDR1 and CDR2 (germline): LNHNV, YYDKDF (reference sequence). The method was immunoSEQ multiplex PCR; TCRdb's version includes in-frame clones alone and lacks a portion of them. The profile shows fewer than 250,000 clones, around 89% of them singletons. The chain is built from TRBV15 and TRBJ1-2, with TRBD1 matching 7 bases. Sequencing input: peripheral blood. The TCR comes from a woman in her forties with acute or convalescent COVID-19. This CDR3 is CATSTDRAYGYTF. The CDR3 nucleotides are TGTGCCACCAGCACAGACAGGGCCTATGGCTACACCTTC.